Below are 5 T cell receptor beta chains sequenced from a single sample in a study of blood T cell repertoires in COVID-19. Produced via immunoSEQ multiplex PCR; TCRdb's table is partial and in-frame only. Seen here are about 80,000 clones, roughly four fifths observed once, and the top ten hold roughly 12%. The sequenced sample was peripheral blood. The receptors derive from a man older than 75 with acute or convalescent COVID-19.

The rearrangement links TRBV28 to TRBJ1-5; the D gene is possibly TRBD1 (6 bases). This CDR3 has 14 residues. Deletions cut 5 bases from V and 7 bases from J, with 15 bases between. The germline V gene encodes CDR1 MDHEN and CDR2 SYDVKM. The CDR3 loop is CASSPTTGRQPQHF. The CDR3 coding sequence is TGTGCCAGCAGTCCGACGACAGGAAGGCAGCCCCAGCATTTT.

The rearrangement joins TRBV20-1 to TRBJ1-2, with a tentative D call TRBD1 (5 bases). The CDR3 length is 11 residues. Trimming pared 7 bases from V and 11 bases from J, leaving 17 bases between. CDR1 and CDR2 (germline): DFQATT, SNEGSKA (reference sequence). The CDR3 loop reads CSVLTDTRYTF. The CDR3 coding sequence is TGCAGTGTATTAACGGACACCCGATACACCTTC.

The chain uses TRBV5-1 and TRBJ2-3; D gene uncertain. The CDR3 is 13 residues long. V was shortened by 0 bases and J by 4 bases, with 6 bases between the two germline ends. Germline V gene sequence: CDR1 SGHRS, CDR2 YFSETQ. CDR3 protein: CASSLAPSDTQYF. For the CDR3, the DNA is TGCGCCAGCAGCTTGGCCCCCTCAGATACGCAGTATTTT. The whole variable domain, remainder taken from reference TRBV5-1 and TRBJ2-3, is KAGVTQTPRYLIKTRGQQVTLSCSPISGHRSVSWYQQTPGQGLQFLFEYFSETQRNKGNFPGRFSGRQFSNSRSEMNVSTLELGDSALYLCASSLAPSDTQYFGPGTRLTVL.

This chain connects TRBV2 to TRBJ2-1; 9 bases map to TRBD2. CDR3 size: 16 residues. V trimming: 6 bases; J trimming: 4 bases; junction bases outside the gene matches: 10. Germline CDR1 is SNHLY and CDR2 is FYNNEI. The DNA for the CDR3 is TGTGCCAGCAGCCCCGGGCGGGGGGGCCGTTACAATGAGCAGTTCTTC. As protein: CASSPGRGGRYNEQFF.

This clone appeared once. The CDR3 DNA is TGTGCCAGCAGTTTGGGGGGAGGGGCGGCCAGGCCCCTCCACTTT. Protein sequence: CASSLGGGAARPLHF. The V call is TRBV28, the J call TRBJ1-6; D perhaps matches TRBD1 (5 bases). V lost 3 bases, J lost 13 bases, and 19 bases lay in between. Germline CDR1 is MDHEN and CDR2 is SYDVKM. This CDR3 has 15 amino acids.